This T cell receptor beta chain was captured by sequencing in a study of T cells after yellow fever vaccination. This clonotype was picked up a small number of times. Its matching antigen is unknown. Findings of the study overall: The study found a weaker secondary response that peaked faster, day 5 versus 15. There was a small share of clonotypes that showed up in both the CD4 and CD8 compartments. FACS-sorted repertoires might harbor abundant contaminating clonotypes from the bulk population.

The CDR3 is 13 amino acids. V was clipped by 2 bases and J by 4 bases, with 12 bases between them. Germline CDR1 is DFQATT and CDR2 is SNEGSKA (reference sequence). A 5'RACE template-switching step, the method used to make TCR cDNA, added a universal primer site and UMIs. MiXCR was run by TCRdb on the 5' RACE reads, yielding one entry per CDR3 protein. The sample has 620,000 or so distinct CDR3 sequences; over 9% are singletons. This receptor was taken from a man aged 25 to 40 who received the YFV17D yellow fever vaccine. The V and J genes are TRBV20-1 and TRBJ2-7, with TRBD2 as a possible D gene (5 bases). The sequencing used PBMCs, collected on the day of the yellow fever booster vaccination. DNA for the CDR3: TGCAGTGCTAGATCTGAACTAGGGTACGAGCAGTACTTC. Residues: CSARSELGYEQYF.